One and the same sample provided the 9 T cell receptor beta chains below, sequenced in a study of blood T cell repertoires in COVID-19. The protocol was immunoSEQ multiplex PCR, while the TCRdb copy is restricted to in-frame clones and leaves out a portion. The sample yields a few hundred thousand clones, 70% to 90% seen once. Specimen: PBMCs or T cells enriched from blood (not recorded which). The receptors originated from a woman between 45 and 65 years old who had recovered from COVID-19.

This chain uses TRBV12-3 or TRBV12-4 with TRBJ2-1, with 9 bases matching TRBD1. V lost 6 bases to trimming and J lost 11 bases; unmatched junction nucleotides: 5. The CDR3 covers 12 residues. The CDR3 DNA reads TGTGCCAGCAGGTGGACAGGGGCACAGCAGTTCTTC. Translation gives CASRWTGAQQFF.

This clone was seen only a few times. The J gene is TRBJ2-5, the V gene TRBV9; 12 bases match TRBD2. The CDR3 extends over 16 amino acids. V shed 4 bases, J shed 5 bases, and the junction held 9 bases outside the gene matches. CDR1 is SGDLS and CDR2 is YYNGEE in the germline V gene. The chain's CDR3 is CASSPTGLAGWETQYF. CDR3 DNA: TGTGCCAGCAGCCCGACGGGACTAGCGGGCTGGGAGACCCAGTACTTC.

The chain uses TRBV18 and TRBJ2-7, with 11 nucleotides matching TRBD1. J lost 2 bases, V lost 3 bases, and 3 bases had no gene match. Germline V CDR1 and CDR2: KGHSH, LQKENI. The CDR3 is 15 residues long. CDR3 residues: CASSPGTGGPYEQYF. As DNA, the CDR3 is TGTGCCAGCTCACCCGGGACAGGGGGACCCTACGAGCAGTACTTC. The whole variable domain, remainder taken from reference TRBV18 and TRBJ2-7, is NAGVMQNPRHLVRRRGQEARLRCSPMKGHSHVYWYRQLPEEGLKFMVYLQKENIIDESGMPKERFSAEFPKEGPSILRIQQVVRGDSAAYFCASSPGTGGPYEQYFGPGTRLTVT.

V gene TRBV28 combines with J gene TRBJ1-1; 7 nucleotides line up with TRBD1. This CDR3 is 14 amino acids long. Germline V gene data show CDR1 as MDHEN and CDR2 as SYDVKM. The V segment lost 4 bases and the J segment 10 bases; nucleotides outside the gene matches: 12. The CDR3 nucleotides are TGTGCCAGCAGTTCCGGCTTAAAGGGGGCGGCAGCTTTCTTT. It encodes CASSSGLKGAAAFF.

The chain couples TRBV18 to TRBJ2-6; 8 bases match TRBD1. Germline CDR1 and CDR2: KGHSH and LQKENI. CDR3 length: 16 amino acids. J gave up 0 bases and V 3 bases, and 1 base lay outside the gene matches. The CDR3 DNA reads as TGTGCCAGCTCACCCAGGGGGCCCTCTGGGGCCAACGTCCTGACTTTC. Amino acid sequence: CASSPRGPSGANVLTF.

The chain links TRBV28 to TRBJ1-6, with 8 positions matching TRBD1. Germline CDR1 and CDR2: MDHEN and SYDVKM. Trimming removed 8 bases from V and 7 bases from J; junction bases left unmatched: 4. The CDR3 has 13 amino acids. The CDR3 here is CASLGQGNSPLHF. Written as DNA, the CDR3 is TGTGCCAGCCTCGGACAGGGAAATTCACCCCTCCACTTT.

The rearrangement links TRBV7-9 to TRBJ1-1, with 10 positions matching TRBD1. With 4 bases clipped from V and 4 bases from J, the junction kept 6 bases outside the gene matches. Germline V CDR1 and CDR2: SEHNR, FQNEAQ (reference sequence). There are 15 residues in the CDR3. The CDR3 region has the DNA TGTGCCAGCAGCTCTCCGGACAGGGGGATCACTGAAGCTTTCTTT. Translating gives CASSSPDRGITEAFF.

The chain recombines TRBV5-1 with TRBJ2-2; 7 positions agree with TRBD2. CDR1 and CDR2 from the germline V gene are SGHRS and YFSETQ. The CDR3 sequence is 15 residues long. Losses at the gene ends were 4 bases for V and 5 bases for J; bases not matched to a gene: 8. CDR3: CASSITGTITGELFF. CDR3 nucleotide sequence: TGCGCCAGCAGCATAACCGGGACTATAACCGGGGAGCTGTTTTTT.

This clone was detected only a few times. This rearrangement joins TRBV11-2 to TRBJ2-2, with 7 bases that match TRBD2. The CDR3 extends over 14 amino acids. CDR1 and CDR2 (germline): SGHAT, FQNNGV. V was clipped by 4 bases and J by 6 bases; unmatched bases: 5. The CDR3 region has the DNA TGTGCCAGCAGCTCCCGGGACTACCCCGGGGAGCTGTTTTTT. It yields the protein CASSSRDYPGELFF.